This section outlines one TCR beta chain sequence together with its context. No antigen is known for it. The CDR3 extends over 17 amino acids. V was clipped by 4 bases and J by 1 base; unmatched bases: 9. Germline CDR1 is SGHNT and CDR2 is YENEEA. Unique molecular identifiers (one per individual cDNA molecule) were attached. TCRdb analysed the 5' RACE reads with MiXCR anew, one entry per CDR3 protein. The sample records some 56,000 distinct CDR3 sequences, about 10% being singletons. The sample comes from a study of early T cells in non-severe SARS-CoV-2 infection. Across the study: The chains were unpaired, and the sequenced material was bulk RNA from unsorted whole blood. Overall study results and limits: VDJdb-based matching was biased toward anti-spike CD8 responses and missed private and CD4 specificities.

The sequence derives from an adult who was a healthcare worker with PCR-confirmed SARS-CoV-2 infection or an uninfected control (not recorded which). V usage is TRBV11-3 and J usage is TRBJ2-2; the match to TRBD1 covers 7 bases. Sequenced: whole blood. The CDR3: CASSSLPGQLNTGELFF. The CDR3 DNA reads as TGTGCCAGCAGCTCGCTACCGGGACAGCTGAACACCGGGGAGCTGTTTTTT.